This section outlines one T cell receptor (beta chain) sequence together with its context. Its antigen is unidentified. Systemic immunosuppression or a history of autoimmune disease excluded patients. This sample was taken from a study of OX40 agonist ivuxolimab in advanced cancers. Whole-study context: The dose-escalation group included hepatocellular carcinoma, melanoma, renal cell carcinoma and head and neck cancer.

Sequencing was performed with immunoSEQ multiplex PCR; in TCRdb, only in-frame clones are kept and a portion is missing. Found here are 70,000 to 90,000 clones, about 89% of them singletons; the top ten hold under 9.5%. The CDR3 consists of 15 residues. V shed 2 bases, J shed 7 bases, and the junction held 3 bases outside the gene matches. The germline V gene has CDR1 SGDLS and CDR2 YYNGEE. Findings of the study overall: Expansion of clones was among the lowest in partial responders at 0.1-3.0 mg/kg.

This sequence joins TRBV9 and TRBJ1-6; 10 bases agree with TRBD1. This receptor was obtained from an adult with an advanced solid tumor such as melanoma, head and neck, liver or kidney cancer. The material sequenced was CD4+ or CD8+ T cells sorted from blood, taken in a trial of the OX40 agonist ivuxolimab. The CDR3 DNA reads TGTGCCAGCAGCGTGGGACAGGGGTCGAATTCACCCCTCCACTTT. It translates to CASSVGQGSNSPLHF.